This T cell receptor beta chain was identified in a study of blood T cell repertoires in COVID-19 (dated by TCRdb to 2020 to 2021). For the wider study: Samples covering the acute and convalescent phases of COVID-19 were provided by collaborators in the United States, Italy and Spain. The prospective study material was composed of cDNA or gDNA derived from T cells, B-cell-depleted T cells, or PBMCs. The dataset comprised deeply sampled blood TCRbeta repertoires from subjects exposed to, actively infected with, or recovered from COVID-19. The repertoires were made available in a free public database intended to serve as a resource for research on the immune response to SARS-CoV-2. Samples came from the ongoing ImmuneRACE study (first 160 participants) plus 1,254 subjects from 6 global collaborators. The sample metadata nearly always contained a de-identified subject ID, COVID-19 status, age in years and sex. Where available, HLA class I and class II types were taken from metadata supplied by the sample provider and were not determined by assay-based typing.

The CDR3 numbers 14 residues from cysteine through phenylalanine. Only the CDR3 DNA stays, 42 bases, in frame from base 1. Cut back by 3 bases and 0 bases, the V and J ends lie 9 bases apart. The germline V gene (reference sequence) provides CDR1 GTSNPN and CDR2 SVGIG. Of note for this clone: It has no known antigen specificity. Base quality data are lacking; no much larger clone is found one base away.

Here is what the overall study found, with its caveats: Clinical and demographic metadata were provided uncurated, with the amount varying by source and participant.

TCRbeta CDR3 regions were amplified from genomic DNA by means of the immunoSEQ Assay, a bias-controlled multiplex PCR. Per the original workflow: Within the assay, amplification of reference gene primers was used to estimate how many nucleated cells each sample contained. To quantify the absolute abundance of each unique TCRbeta CDR3 rearrangement, sequence reads were collapsed and filtered. Productive Simpson clonality was computed per sample as the square root of Simpson's diversity index over productive rearrangements. Not all clones reach the TCRdb copy of this immuneACCESS table, which keeps in-frame sequences only. Checked studies attribute under half of the gap to unresolved V genes and leave the rest unexplained. That table is the source of V, J and clone size, and D and trimming were worked out from the DNA. The sample table records 400,000 or so clones; around 90% of these occur just once. Of the sample, 0.6% is held by the ten largest clones.

Participants in the prospective study were aged roughly 18 to 89 years, lived in over 20 United States geographic areas, and enrolled through a virtual design. Cohort assignment in the prospective study relied on participant-reported clinical history from a screening survey and a study questionnaire. Recovered participants in ImmuneRACE Cohort 3 were defined by two consecutive negative NP/OP PCR tests, clearance by a healthcare professional, or resolution of symptoms. Each participant in the prospective study had whole blood, serum and a nasopharyngeal or oropharyngeal swab collected by mobile phlebotomists. Over an approximately 2-month period, participants in the prospective study had the option of providing additional blood draws and questionnaires. Before DNA extraction, prospective study blood samples were shipped either frozen or at room temperature.

The specimen was PBMCs or T cells enriched from blood (not recorded which). The chain couples TRBV30 to TRBJ1-5, and the D gene may be TRBD1, 6 bases matching. The receptor comes from a man aged 18 to 29 who had recovered from COVID-19. The CDR3 protein is CAWRQGNSNQPQHF. The sequenced DNA: TGTGCCTGGAGACAGGGCAATAGCAATCAGCCCCAGCATTTT.